A selection of T cell receptor beta chains follows, all from one sample in a study of graft-versus-host responses after intestinal transplantation. This table comes from immunoSEQ multiplex PCR, and its TCRdb copy is limited to in-frame clones, with some not included. Of some 55,000 clones in the sample, roughly nine tenths were seen once. The sequencing here drew on PBMCs, taken about 93 weeks after intestinal transplant. Receptor source: a human patient who received an intestinal transplant, so some T cells may come from the graft donor. The CDR3 runs from the conserved cysteine through the conserved F or W. D genes are given only for firm matches. For some rows the clone size is stated as once, few or many, or as a class when expanded; others skip it.

CDR3 protein	CDR3 DNA	V gene	J gene	clone size	D gene
CASSQNPTGGLYEQYF	TGCGCCAGCAGCCAAAACCCGACAGGGGGTCTCTACGAGCAGTACTTC	TRBV4-1	TRBJ2-7	.	TRBD1
CASSLFGGTALGDTQYF	TGTGCCAGCAGCTTGTTTGGGGGGACGGCCCTTGGGGATACGCAGTATTTT	TRBV5-8	TRBJ2-3	.	.
CASSSGTGANQPQHF	TGCGCCAGCAGCAGCGGGACAGGGGCTAATCAGCCCCAGCATTTT	TRBV5-1	TRBJ1-5	.	TRBD1
CASSDILAGRSLETQYF	TGTGCCAGCAGTGACATTCTAGCGGGCCGGTCATTGGAGACCCAGTACTTC	TRBV2	TRBJ2-5	.	TRBD2
CASSLDGQYGYTF	TGTGCCAGCAGCTTAGATGGACAGTATGGCTACACCTTC	TRBV11-2	TRBJ1-2	.	.
CASSTGGAGNEKLFF	TGTGCCAGCAGCACCGGGGGCGCTGGCAATGAAAAACTGTTTTTT	TRBV21-1	TRBJ1-4	.	.
CASSAYETKETQYF	TGTGCCAGTAGTGCCTACGAAACCAAAGAGACCCAGTACTTC	TRBV19	TRBJ2-5	.	.
CASTSFGEQFF	TGTGCCAGCACTAGTTTCGGCGAGCAGTTCTTC	TRBV6-5	TRBJ2-1	.	.
CASSEPGGAYEQYF	TGTGCCAGCAGTGAGCCAGGGGGCGCCTACGAGCAGTACTTC	TRBV6-5	TRBJ2-7	.	TRBD1
CATSRTRNTEAFF	TGTGCCACCAGCAGAACAAGGAACACTGAAGCTTTCTTT	TRBV15	TRBJ1-1	.	.
CASSDSTSYEQYF	TGCGCCAGCAGCGATTCGACCTCCTACGAGCAGTACTTC	TRBV5-1	TRBJ2-7	.	.
CASSVGLSNQPQHF	TGTGCCAGCAGTGTTGGTCTTAGCAATCAGCCCCAGCATTTT	TRBV25-1	TRBJ1-5	once	.
CASKMCRYGYTF	TGTGCCAGTAAGATGTGTCGATATGGCTACACCTTC	TRBV19	TRBJ1-2	.	.
CATSRGPSYNEQFF	TGTGCCACCAGCCGGGGGCCCTCCTACAATGAGCAGTTCTTC	TRBV15	TRBJ2-1	.	.
CASSPVLLAEAFF	TGCGCCAGCAGCCCTGTCCTATTGGCCGAAGCTTTCTTT	TRBV4-1	TRBJ1-1	.	.
CASSPGQGLSEQFF	TGCGCCAGCAGCCCGGGACAGGGACTTTCTGAGCAGTTCTTC	TRBV5-1	TRBJ2-1	.	TRBD1
CASSLVGRSYEQYF	TGTGCCAGCAGTTTAGTCGGGCGGTCTTACGAGCAGTACTTC	TRBV27	TRBJ2-7	medium-sized	.
CASSLGVNEQFF	TGTGCCAGCAGCCTAGGAGTAAATGAGCAGTTCTTC	TRBV7-9	TRBJ2-1	.	.
CASSLRQETQYF	TGTGCCAGCAGCTTGCGCCAAGAGACCCAGTACTTC	TRBV7-9	TRBJ2-5	.	.
CASTELGPQHF	TGTGCCAGCACCGAGTTGGGGCCCCAGCATTTT	TRBV6-1	TRBJ1-5	.	.
CASSYRGHGSYEQYF	TGTGCCAGCAGTTACCGAGGTCACGGGTCCTACGAGCAGTACTTC	TRBV6-6	TRBJ2-7	.	.
CASSPVRGTNEKLFF	TGTGCCAGCAGCCCCGTTCGGGGGACTAATGAAAAACTGTTTTTT	TRBV6-1	TRBJ1-4	.	.
CASSEFPGRPIGELFF	TGTGCCAGCAGTGAATTTCCGGGACGACCCATTGGGGAGCTGTTTTTT	TRBV25-1	TRBJ2-2	.	.
CSVGDLLYGYTF	TGCAGCGTTGGTGATCTACTCTATGGCTACACCTTC	TRBV29-1	TRBJ1-2	.	.
CASSLPLTDSYNEQFF	TGTGCCAGCAGCTTACCGTTAACAGACTCCTACAATGAGCAGTTCTTC	TRBV7-9	TRBJ2-1	.	.
CASGLVPGEHGYTF	TGTGCTAGTGGTTTGGTACCGGGGGAACATGGCTACACCTTC	TRBV12-5	TRBJ1-2	.	.
CASSLDRAPFGNTIYF	TGTGCCAGCAGCTTAGACCGGGCTCCGTTCGGAAACACCATATATTTT	TRBV7-8	TRBJ1-3	.	.
CASSMTGVGSPLHF	TGTGCCAGCAGCATGACAGGGGTAGGTTCACCCCTCCACTTT	TRBV9	TRBJ1-6	.	TRBD1
CASSIGGTGIYEQYF	TGTGCCAGTAGTATAGGGGGGACAGGGATATACGAGCAGTACTTC	TRBV19	TRBJ2-7	.	TRBD1
CASSVTSGGSDF	TGTGCCAGCAGCGTAACTAGCGGGGGATCGGATTTT	TRBV7-9	TRBJ2-3	.	TRBD2
CAWSALDTEAFF	TGTGCCTGGAGTGCCCTTGACACTGAAGCTTTCTTT	TRBV30	TRBJ1-1	.	.
CASSVGDRGSPLHF	TGTGCCAGCAGCGTGGGGGACAGGGGTTCACCCCTCCACTTT	TRBV7-9	TRBJ1-6	.	TRBD1
CASTETGGNTEAFF	TGCGCCAGCACCGAGACAGGGGGGAACACTGAAGCTTTCTTT	TRBV5-1	TRBJ1-1	.	TRBD1
CASSSGAGEFTDTQYF	TGTGCCAGCAGCTCAGGGGCAGGGGAGTTCACAGATACGCAGTATTTT	TRBV7-9	TRBJ2-3	.	.
CASSLAGYGYTF	TGTGCCAGCAGCTTAGCGGGGTATGGCTACACCTTC	TRBV11-1	TRBJ1-2	.	.
CASSPVFVGSENEQFF	TGTGCCAGCAGCCCTGTTTTTGTGGGGTCTGAGAATGAGCAGTTCTTC	TRBV5-4	TRBJ2-1	.	.
CASSQERQGASFF	TGCGCCAGCAGCCAAGAGCGACAGGGTGCTTCGTTCTTC	TRBV4-1	TRBJ2-1	.	TRBD1
CASSIRRGVKQETQYF	TGTGCCAGTAGTATTCGGCGGGGGGTCAAACAAGAGACCCAGTACTTC	TRBV19	TRBJ2-5	.	TRBD2
CANSLASGKNIQYF	TGCGCCAACAGCTTGGCGTCAGGGAAAAACATTCAGTACTTC	TRBV5-1	TRBJ2-4	.	.
CASGDRAREKLFF	TGTGCCAGCGGGGACAGGGCCCGTGAAAAACTGTTTTTT	TRBV2	TRBJ1-4	.	TRBD1
CASSRRGDSGSGANVLTF	TGTGCCAGCAGCCGACGGGGGGACAGTGGCTCTGGGGCCAACGTCCTGACTTTC	TRBV11-2	TRBJ2-6	.	.
CASSLLYTTGELFF	TGTGCCAGCAGCTTGTTGTACACCACCGGGGAGCTGTTTTTT	TRBV7-9	TRBJ2-2	.	.
CASSSSALTSGNRYEQYF	TGTGCCAGCAGCTCCTCGGCCCTTACTAGCGGGAACCGCTACGAGCAGTACTTC	TRBV5-6	TRBJ2-7	.	TRBD2
CASSYSGIDRGNTIYF	TGTGCCAGCAGTTATAGCGGGATCGACAGGGGAAACACCATATATTTT	TRBV6-5	TRBJ1-3	once	.
CASSQDPEPAGLRVNEQYF	TGTGCCAGCAGCCAAGATCCGGAGCCGGCCGGACTCCGAGTGAACGAGCAGTACTTC	TRBV4-2	TRBJ2-7	once	.
CASSIDRGRQRLINSPLHF	TGTGCCAGTAGTATAGATAGGGGACGACAGCGTCTGATAAATTCACCCCTCCACTTT	TRBV19	TRBJ1-6	.	.
CASSLIAGGLAWNEQFF	TGTGCCAGCAGCTTAATAGCGGGGGGGCTGGCTTGGAATGAGCAGTTCTTC	TRBV7-8	TRBJ2-1	.	TRBD2
CASGLLSTTEAFF	TGTGCTAGTGGTTTGTTAAGCACCACTGAAGCTTTCTTT	TRBV12-5	TRBJ1-1	once	.
CASSVDGSGGAGELFF	TGTGCCAGCAGCGTAGACGGTAGCGGGGGGGCCGGGGAGCTGTTTTTT	TRBV9	TRBJ2-2	.	TRBD2
CASSLKRDRGASYNSPLHF	TGTGCCAGCAGCTTAAAGCGGGACAGGGGAGCCTCCTATAATTCACCCCTCCACTTT	TRBV7-8	TRBJ1-6	.	TRBD1
CASSQGGDSNLHEQFF	TGCGCCAGCAGCCAGGGAGGGGACTCAAATCTTCATGAGCAGTTCTTC	TRBV4-1	TRBJ2-1	.	TRBD2
CASRRNRGQGQPQHF	TGTGCCAGCAGAAGAAACAGGGGGCAGGGGCAGCCCCAGCATTTT	TRBV2	TRBJ1-5	.	TRBD1
CASSWRDGNEQFF	TGTGCCAGCAGCTGGAGGGACGGCAATGAGCAGTTCTTC	TRBV5-4	TRBJ2-1	.	.
CASSAQQGVGQPQHF	TGCGCCAGCAGCGCCCAACAGGGGGTTGGTCAGCCCCAGCATTTT	TRBV4-1	TRBJ1-5	.	TRBD1
CASGIGRTDTF	TGTGCCAGCGGAATCGGACGGACGGACACCTTC	TRBV11-2	TRBJ1-2	.	.
CAIPEEVTQYF	TGTGCCATCCCCGAGGAGGTTACGCAGTATTTT	TRBV7-9	TRBJ2-3	.	.
CASRGGGAVVRGETQYF	TGTGCCAGCAGGGGCGGGGGGGCCGTGGTTCGCGGAGAGACCCAGTACTTC	TRBV27	TRBJ2-5	.	TRBD2
CASSLDGVRVEKLFF	TGTGCCAGCAGCTTGGATGGGGTTCGGGTTGAAAAACTGTTTTTT	TRBV5-4	TRBJ1-4	.	.
CASSIKVNTEAFF	TGTGCCAGTAGTATTAAGGTAAACACTGAAGCTTTCTTT	TRBV19	TRBJ1-1	.	.